Listed here are 2 T cell receptor beta chains from one sample, sequenced in a study of blood T cell repertoires in COVID-19 (dated by TCRdb to about 2020). Libraries were made using the immunoSEQ multiplex PCR assay. The table comes from immuneACCESS by way of TCRdb, which keeps in-frame sequences with V and J called. Part of the clones is missing from these tables; in studies checked, under half for an unresolved V gene and the rest for unknown reasons. The sample profile shows over 250,000 clones; nearly 90% of them were found once. The ten most abundant clones make up about 2% of the sample. Sequences were obtained from PBMCs or T cells enriched from blood (not recorded which). These receptors were collected from a woman in her fifties or sixties who had recovered from COVID-19.

This chain links TRBV9 with TRBJ2-3, with 7 nucleotides matching TRBD2. This CDR3 contains 14 residues. V shed 4 bases, J shed 4 bases, and the junction held 6 bases outside the gene matches. Looked up from germline, CDR1 is SGDLS and CDR2 is YYNGEE. CDR3 region: CASSPLTSSDTQYF. The CDR3 nucleotides read TGTGCCAGCAGCCCTTTGACTAGCTCAGATACGCAGTATTTT.

This chain uses TRBV28 with TRBJ1-6; D is uncertain. This CDR3 has 14 residues. CDR1 MDHEN and CDR2 SYDVKM come from the germline V gene. Trimming took 5 bases from V and 6 from J, leaving 11 bases between them. In DNA form, the CDR3 reads TGTGCCAGCAGTAGCATGGTGCGTAATTCACCCCTCCACTTT. As protein: CASSSMVRNSPLHF.